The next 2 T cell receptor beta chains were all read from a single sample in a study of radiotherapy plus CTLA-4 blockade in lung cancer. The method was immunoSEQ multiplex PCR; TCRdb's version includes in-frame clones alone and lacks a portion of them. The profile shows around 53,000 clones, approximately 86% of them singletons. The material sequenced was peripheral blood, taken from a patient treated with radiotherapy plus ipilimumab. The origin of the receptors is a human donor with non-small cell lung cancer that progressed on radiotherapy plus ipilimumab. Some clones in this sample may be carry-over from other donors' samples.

CDR3 sequence reads: CAWRNLGTSWGEQFF. The CDR3 region has the DNA TGTGCCTGGAGAAACCTGGGGACTAGCTGGGGAGAGCAGTTCTTC. V and J are TRBV30 and TRBJ2-1, with 9 bases aligning to TRBD2. The junction had 13 bases not matched to a gene; V was cut back by 3 bases and J by 10 bases. This CDR3 contains 15 residues. Germline lookup yields CDR1 GTSNPN and CDR2 SVGIG (reference sequence).

The CDR3 DNA sequence: TGTGCCTGGAGAAGCGGGGGGGCCGTCGAGCAGTACTTC. Residues: CAWRSGGAVEQYF. The chain employs TRBV30 and TRBJ2-7, with 10 bases fitting TRBD2. This CDR3 has 13 residues. V trimming: 3 bases; J trimming: 6 bases; junction bases outside the gene matches: 5. CDR1 is GTSNPN and CDR2 is SVGIG in the germline V gene (reference sequence). The full variable domain, with the rest looked up from reference TRBV30 and TRBJ2-7, is SQTIHQWPATLVQPVGSPLSLECTVEGTSNPNLYWYRQAAGRGLQLLFYSVGIGQISSEVPQNLSASRPQDRQFILSSKKLLLSDSGFYLCAWRSGGAVEQYFGPGTRLTVT.